This T cell receptor (beta chain) was profiled in a study of T cell responses to AZD1222 COVID-19 vaccine. The wider study: Pooling of second doses given at about 4 or about 12 weeks was done.

On this clone: Its antigen is unidentified.

Study-wide findings and caveats: Clonal diversity was possibly underestimated, and the donors were mostly white British, with more females. Just a handful of AZD1222 recipients were seropositive at baseline. CD4 TCRs linked to vaccination spanned spike, dominating at 160-218 and 743-854.

Clones were read by immunoSEQ multiplex PCR, and TCRdb kept only the in-frame ones, dropping some. Counted here are 85,000 to 130,000 clones, around 90% occurring once; the ten biggest clones make up 5.1%. This CDR3 spans 15 amino acids. In germline, CDR1 is MRHNA, CDR2 SNTAGT. With 7 bases clipped from V and 7 bases from J, the junction kept 12 bases outside the gene matches. The chain couples TRBV6-4 to TRBJ2-1; 8 bases fit TRBD2. Sequenced here: peripheral blood, sampled on day 0 of AZD1222 vaccination. The source is an adult in good health. CDR3 sequence (DNA): TGTGCCAGCACTCTGAGCGGGAGAGTTGCAAATGAGCAGTTCTTC. Its translation: CASTLSGRVANEQFF.